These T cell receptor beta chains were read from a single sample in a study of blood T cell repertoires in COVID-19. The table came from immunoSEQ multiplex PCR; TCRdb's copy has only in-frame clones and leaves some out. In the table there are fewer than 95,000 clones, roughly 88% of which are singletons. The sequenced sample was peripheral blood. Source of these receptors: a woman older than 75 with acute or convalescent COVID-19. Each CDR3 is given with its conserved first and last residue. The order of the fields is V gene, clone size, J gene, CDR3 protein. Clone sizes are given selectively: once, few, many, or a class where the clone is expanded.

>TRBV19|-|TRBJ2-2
CASSIKRRAQPTGELFF
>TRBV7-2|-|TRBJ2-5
CASSPTGTSQETQYF
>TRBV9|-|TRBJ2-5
CASSPRGGETQYF
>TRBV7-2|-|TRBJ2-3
CASSLNRVSTDTQYF
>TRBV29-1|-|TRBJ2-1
CSVDERGPYNEQFF
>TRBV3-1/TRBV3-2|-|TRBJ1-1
CASRGTGGVPEAFF
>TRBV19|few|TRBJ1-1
CASSMPLRLNTEAFF
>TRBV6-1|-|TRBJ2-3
CASSETDGGPDTQYF
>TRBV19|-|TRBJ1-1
CASSLLLNTEAFF
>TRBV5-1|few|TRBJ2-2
CASSYDRGQGGELFF
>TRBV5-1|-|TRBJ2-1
CASSWGAGGSYNEQFF
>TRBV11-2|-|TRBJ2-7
CASSLVAGASYEQYF
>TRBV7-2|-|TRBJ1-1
CASSLLQNTEAFF
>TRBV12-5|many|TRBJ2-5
CASTRQIQETQYF
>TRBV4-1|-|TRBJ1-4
CASSRGPGEKLFF
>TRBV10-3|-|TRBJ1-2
CAISESAQTLYGYTF
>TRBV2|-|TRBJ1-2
CASSEAETGLSYTF
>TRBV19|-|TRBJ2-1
CASRQTGGAHNEQFF
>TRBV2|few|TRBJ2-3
CASSREVGSGDTQYF
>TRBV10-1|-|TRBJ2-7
CASSAGGSYEQYF
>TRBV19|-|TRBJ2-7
CASSIAGTGGIDEQYF
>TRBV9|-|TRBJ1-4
CASSVGENEKLFF
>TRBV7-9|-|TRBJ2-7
CASSLPVGAGGAYEQYF
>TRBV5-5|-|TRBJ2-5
CASSSPGQLQETQYF
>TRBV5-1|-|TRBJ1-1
CASSPTGVENTEAFF
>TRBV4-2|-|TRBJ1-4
CASSQDWGTDNEKLFF
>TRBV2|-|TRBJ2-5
CASSLSGSFVETQYF
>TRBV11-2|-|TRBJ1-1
CASSLADSMNTEAFF
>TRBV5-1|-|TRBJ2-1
CASSLLAGGLNEQFF
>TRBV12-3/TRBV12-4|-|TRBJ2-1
CASSLPGSEQFF
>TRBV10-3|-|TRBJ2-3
CAISESGTSGDTQYF
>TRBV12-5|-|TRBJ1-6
CASGLGQYNSPLHF
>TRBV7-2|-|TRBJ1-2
CASSTTGGAGYGYTF
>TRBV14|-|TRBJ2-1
CASSQELTFYNEQFF
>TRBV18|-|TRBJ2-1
CASSNLENNEQFF
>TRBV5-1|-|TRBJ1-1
CASSPGLGGTEAFF
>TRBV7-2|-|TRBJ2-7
CASSLLNRGPYEQYF